The 19 T cell receptor beta chains reported below all come from one sample, sequenced in a study of T cells after yellow fever vaccination. TCRdb ran MiXCR on the 5' RACE reads and lists one entry per CDR3 protein. The sample contains roughly 120,000 distinct CDR3 sequences, about 6.8% of which appear only once. The sequencing used CD4+ T cells sorted from PBMCs, collected roughly 45 days after the first yellow fever vaccination. The source is a young man who received the YFV17D yellow fever vaccine.

The rearrangement links TRBV7-2 to TRBJ2-7; D is ambiguous. Germline V gene lookup returns CDR1 SGHTA and CDR2 FQGNSA. The V and J ends lost 5 bases and 0 bases respectively, with 14 bases between them. The CDR3 is 15 residues long. The DNA of the CDR3 is TGTGCCAGCAGCCGACTTTCACTGCGCTCCTACGAGCAGTACTTC. Translation: CASSRLSLRSYEQYF.

This clonotype was counted ten times or more. The V and J genes are TRBV12-3 or TRBV12-4 and TRBJ2-1; 8 nucleotides agree with TRBD1. The CDR3 runs to 16 residues. With V trimmed by 5 bases and J by 4 bases, 10 bases remained unmatched. For the CDR3, the DNA is TGTGCCAGCAGTCCGCAGGGGGCAGTGGGGTACAATGAGCAGTTCTTC. It yields the protein CASSPQGAVGYNEQFF.

There are many counts of this clonotype. V is TRBV7-2 and J is TRBJ2-7; 7 bases fit TRBD2. The ends lost 4 bases at V and 7 bases at J; junction bases unmatched: 13. CDR3 length equals 15 residues. Germline CDR1 SGHTA, CDR2 FQGNSA. The CDR3 DNA is TGTGCCAGCAGCTCCCAAGCTCTAGCGGTGGGAGAGCAGTACTTC. This gives the protein CASSSQALAVGEQYF.

Many counts were recorded for this clonotype. This rearrangement joins TRBV4-1 to TRBJ1-5; no clear D gene. The V end lost 4 bases, the J end lost 0 bases, and 19 bases lay between the germline ends. CDR1 MGHRA and CDR2 YSYEKL come from the germline V gene. The CDR3 sequence is 18 residues long. The CDR3 spells CASSLWAGGTLSNQPQHF. The CDR3, as DNA: TGCGCCAGCAGCCTCTGGGCAGGTGGTACCCTTAGCAATCAGCCCCAGCATTTT.

About this clonotype itself: A read error may explain this, as a much larger clone is one base away. V is TRBV6-1 and J is TRBJ2-4, with D possibly TRBD2 on 8 matching bases. Germline CDR1 MNHNS, CDR2 SASEGT. The CDR3 extends over 16 amino acids. CDR3 residues: CASSRDSGLAKNIQHF. CDR3 nucleotides: TGTGCCAGCAGTAGGGACAGCGGACTAGCCAAAAACATTCAGCACTTC.

This clonotype was recorded many times. The rearrangement joins TRBV4-2 to TRBJ2-5, with D uncertain. The germline V and J ends were trimmed by 1 base and 5 bases, with 8 bases remaining between them. This CDR3 spans 13 amino acids. CDR1 and CDR2 (germline): LGHNA, YNFKEQ. In nucleotides, the CDR3 is TGTGCCAGCAGCCAAGTGGTGCAGGAGACCCAGTACTTC. It translates to CASSQVVQETQYF.

This clonotype has at least ten counts. This chain uses TRBV12-3 or TRBV12-4 with TRBJ2-7, with 12 positions matching TRBD2. This CDR3 is 15 amino acids long. The junction had 10 bases not matched to a gene; V was cut back by 5 bases and J by 8 bases. The CDR3 here is CASSPGTSGLGKQYF. The CDR3 nucleotides are TGTGCCAGCAGTCCGGGGACTAGCGGGCTGGGCAAGCAGTACTTC.

This clonotype was counted many times. This chain links TRBV7-2 with TRBJ1-4, with a tentative D call TRBD1 (6 bases). The germline V and J ends were trimmed by 2 bases and 8 bases, with 12 bases remaining between them. Germline assignment: CDR1 SGHTA and CDR2 FQGNSA. The CDR3 length is 14 residues. CDR3 bases: TGTGCCAGCAGCTTATCCAGGGGAGGGGAAAAACTGTTTTTT. Its protein product is CASSLSRGGEKLFF.

This chain uses TRBV19 with TRBJ2-2; 13 bases line up with TRBD2. In germline, CDR1 is LNHDA, CDR2 SQIVND (reference sequence). This CDR3 contains 16 residues. Trimming at V came to 6 bases and at J to 9 bases, leaving 10 bases not matched to a gene. CDR3 sequence: CASSSGTSGALRELFF. CDR3 bases: TGTGCCAGTAGCTCCGGGACTAGCGGGGCCCTGCGGGAGCTGTTTTTT.

On this clonotype itself: Its ends do not fully match the called genes, so a read error is possible. This rearrangement joins TRBV7-2 to TRBJ2-3; either TRBD1 or TRBD2 may fit D (6 bases each). Germline V CDR1 and CDR2: SGHTA, FQGNSA. This CDR3 comprises 14 residues. As DNA, the CDR3 is TGTGCCAGCAGCCTAGGGCCGGGGGCAGATACGCGGTATTTT. It is translated as CASSLGPGADTRYF.

In this sample, this clonotype turned up many times. Written as DNA, the CDR3 is TGTGCCAGCAGCCGCAACTCCGGGACACCGGCGACGCGGCAGTATTTT. Its translation is CASSRNSGTPATRQYF. The rearrangement uses TRBV12-3 or TRBV12-4 and TRBJ2-3; perhaps TRBD1 as D (6 bases). Trimming pared 6 bases from V and 11 bases from J, leaving 27 bases between. The CDR3 has 16 amino acids.

This clonotype occurred many times. The chain couples TRBV11-2 to TRBJ2-2; unclear D gene. This CDR3 contains 13 residues. From germline, CDR1 is SGHAT and CDR2 FQNNGV. Trimming removed 8 bases at V and 1 base at J, with 8 bases between. The CDR3 here is CASLPLNTGELFF. The CDR3 region has the DNA TGTGCCAGCCTGCCCCTGAACACCGGGGAGCTGTTTTTT. The variable domain in full, completed from reference TRBV11-2 and TRBJ2-2, reads EAGVAQSPRYKIIEKRQSVAFWCNPISGHATLYWYQQILGQGPKLLIQFQNNGVVDDSQLPKDRFSAERLKGVDSTLKIQPAKLEDSAVYLCASLPLNTGELFFGEGSRLTVL.

This chain uses TRBV19 with TRBJ1-1; D may be TRBD1 (5 bases). V dropped 5 bases and J dropped 3 bases, with 16 bases sitting between them. The germline gives CDR1 LNHDA, CDR2 SQIVND (reference sequence). The CDR3 runs to 15 residues. The CDR3, as DNA: TGTGCCAGTAGTCTTGGGAGGGGCGGGGACACTGAAGCTTTCTTT. Translating it yields CASSLGRGGDTEAFF.

This clonotype has ten or more counts. The V gene is TRBV28, the J gene TRBJ1-1; 10 bases align to TRBD1. The V and J ends lost 2 bases and 4 bases, in that order; junction bases with no gene match: 1. The CDR3 extends over 14 amino acids. Germline values: CDR1 MDHEN, CDR2 SYDVKM. CDR3 DNA sequence: TGTGCCAGCAGTTTAGGGACAGGGGTCACTGAAGCTTTCTTT. Protein product: CASSLGTGVTEAFF.

This chain uses TRBV7-2 with TRBJ2-1, with D tentatively TRBD1 (5 bases). CDR3 length: 12 residues. V shed 5 bases and J shed 9 bases, with 11 bases lying between them. Germline lookup yields CDR1 SGHTA and CDR2 FQGNSA. Written as DNA, the CDR3 is TGTGCCAGCAGCGCCCCTAGGGGTGAGCAGTTCTTC. It is translated as CASSAPRGEQFF.

The genes are TRBV28 and TRBJ2-7; tentatively, D is TRBD1 or TRBD2 (5 bases each). Germline-derived CDR1 and CDR2 are MDHEN and SYDVKM. Trimming took off 4 bases at V and 0 bases at J, with 7 bases between the two ends. This CDR3 region has 13 residues. In DNA, the CDR3 is TGTGCCAGCAGTTGGGGGAGCTCCTACGAGCAGTACGTC. This gives the protein CASSWGSSYEQYV.

This clonotype was detected ten times or more. The chain is built from TRBV5-1 and TRBJ2-7; TRBD2 matches at 10 bases. Unmatched junction bases numbered 12, after V lost 2 bases and J lost 7 bases. Germline V CDR1 and CDR2: SGHRS, YFSETQ. CDR3 size: 16 residues. CDR3 amino acids: CASSFTSPGLAQEQYF. CDR3 nucleotides: TGCGCCAGCAGCTTTACGTCCCCGGGACTAGCGCAGGAGCAGTACTTC.

This clonotype was found many times. The chain couples TRBV2 to TRBJ1-1, with a tentative D call TRBD1 (6 bases). The CDR3 contains 13 residues. V lost 7 bases and J 4 bases, leaving 13 bases between the germline ends. The germline V gene has CDR1 SNHLY and CDR2 FYNNEI. This CDR3 reads CASNSDRGTEAFF. CDR3 bases: TGTGCCAGCAATTCGGACAGAGGCACTGAAGCTTTCTTT.

The chain uses TRBV6-2 or TRBV6-3 and TRBJ1-5, with D hard to call. V lost 3 bases, J lost 1 base, and 13 bases lay in between. This CDR3 region has 16 residues. From germline, CDR1 is MNHEY and CDR2 SVGEGT. The CDR3 is CASSYRPMGSNQPQHF. The CDR3, as DNA: TGTGCCAGCAGTTATCGACCCATGGGGAGCAATCAGCCCCAGCATTTT.